This TCR beta chain was profiled in a study of T cell responses to AZD1222 COVID-19 vaccine. Trimming shortened V by 5 bases and J by 9 bases, and 13 bases separated the two germline ends. The CDR3 runs 12 residues. Germline CDR1 reads ENHRY; CDR2 reads SYGVKD. Using immunoSEQ multiplex PCR, the repertoire was profiled, and TCRdb retains in-frame clones only, with some absent. The sample has about 210,000 clones; around 94% are singletons. A word on this clone: Its specificity is not known.

General observations from the study: Every sample of the repertoires postdated the peak T cell response. Donors skewed white British and female; clonal diversity was possibly underestimated.

The TCR sequence derives from an adult who received the MenACWY meningococcal vaccine as a control. This specimen was peripheral blood, taken 28 days after the second dose of the MenACWY control vaccine. The V and J genes are TRBV10-3 and TRBJ1-2, with D possibly being TRBD1 (5 bases). The CDR3 sequence is CAISSGTESYTF. CDR3 in DNA: TGTGCCATCAGTTCCGGGACGGAAAGCTACACCTTC.